These T cell receptor beta chains were read from a single sample in a study of shared clonotypes between healthy human individuals. Sequencing used immunoSEQ multiplex PCR; TCRdb keeps in-frame clones, though not all of them. The profile shows around 1.4 million clones, approximately 98.5% of them singletons. Sequenced sample: naive CD4+ T cells sorted from blood. The source is a man aged 30 to 39 in good health. Each CDR3 is given with its conserved first and last residue. Fields, in order: V gene, J gene, D gene, clone size, CDR3 DNA, CDR3 protein. A D gene is named only where the DNA matches it firmly. Clone sizes are given selectively: once, few, many, or a class where the clone is expanded.

V: TRBV7-6; J: TRBJ1-2; D: NA; size: NA; DNA: TGTGCCAGCAGCACCCGTTCCGGGGCTGGCTACACCTTC; CDR3: CASSTRSGAGYTF
V: TRBV7-6; J: TRBJ2-7; D: NA; size: once; DNA: TGTGCCAGCAGCGCACGCCCATGGACAGTAGCCCTATCCTACGAGCAGTACTTC; CDR3: CASSARPWTVALSYEQYF
V: TRBV28; J: TRBJ2-7; D: NA; size: NA; DNA: TGTGCCATTGGGGATGGCTTACGGGGCGAGCAGTACTTC; CDR3: CAIGDGLRGEQYF
V: TRBV28; J: TRBJ2-2; D: TRBD2; size: NA; DNA: TGTGCCAGCAGTTTAGCGGGAGGAGGTGCCGGGGAGCTGTTTTTT; CDR3: CASSLAGGGAGELFF
V: TRBV9; J: TRBJ2-1; D: NA; size: NA; DNA: TGTGCCAGCGGGGTGGGGTCCTACAATGAGCAGTTCTTC; CDR3: CASGVGSYNEQFF
V: TRBV29-1; J: TRBJ2-1; D: TRBD2; size: NA; DNA: TGCAGCGTTGAGTACTTTAGGACTAGCGGGAGCAATGAGCAGTTCTTC; CDR3: CSVEYFRTSGSNEQFF
V: TRBV15; J: TRBJ2-1; D: TRBD2; size: NA; DNA: TGTGCCACCAGCAGAGATAAAAGACTAGCGCCCTACAATGAGCAGTTCTTC; CDR3: CATSRDKRLAPYNEQFF
V: TRBV12-5; J: TRBJ2-2; D: NA; size: NA; DNA: TGTGGGACCGGGGGAGGAGGCGCTGACACCGGGGAGCTGTTTTTT; CDR3: CGTGGGGADTGELFF
V: TRBV7-9; J: TRBJ1-1; D: NA; size: once; DNA: TGTGCCAGCAGCACGCAGGGGATTGGGAACACTGAAGCTTTCTTT; CDR3: CASSTQGIGNTEAFF
V: TRBV11-2; J: TRBJ2-7; D: NA; size: NA; DNA: TGTGCCAGCAGCCCAGAACTGGTCCACGAGCAGTACTTC; CDR3: CASSPELVHEQYF
V: TRBV5-1; J: TRBJ2-1; D: TRBD2; size: NA; DNA: TGCGCCAGCAGCTTCGGACTAGCGGGTAACAATGAGCAGTTCTTC; CDR3: CASSFGLAGNNEQFF
V: TRBV7-6; J: TRBJ2-7; D: TRBD1; size: once; DNA: TGTGCCAGCAGCCATTCCGGGACAGGGGCCACCTACGAGCAGTACTTC; CDR3: CASSHSGTGATYEQYF
V: TRBV15; J: TRBJ1-3; D: NA; size: NA; DNA: TGTGCCACCAGCAGGTGGGGGGGCTCTGGAAACACCATATATTTT; CDR3: CATSRWGGSGNTIYF
V: TRBV6-1; J: TRBJ2-2; D: TRBD1; size: NA; DNA: TGTGCCAGCAGTAACAGGGGTGGCGGGGAGCTGTTTTTT; CDR3: CASSNRGGGELFF
V: TRBV5-1; J: TRBJ1-3; D: NA; size: NA; DNA: TGCGCCAGCCGCAGGTCAGGCTCTGGAAACACCATATATTTT; CDR3: CASRRSGSGNTIYF
V: TRBV10-1; J: TRBJ2-5; D: NA; size: NA; DNA: TGCGCCAGCAGTGAGTCGGGGGACGGCCCCCAAGAGACCCAGTACTTC; CDR3: CASSESGDGPQETQYF
V: TRBV6-6; J: TRBJ2-7; D: NA; size: once; DNA: TGTGCCAGCACCAACCCCGGGGGATACGAGCAGTACTTC; CDR3: CASTNPGGYEQYF
V: TRBV11-2; J: TRBJ2-4; D: NA; size: NA; DNA: TGTGCCAGCAGCTTTGACATCGTAGCCAAAAACATTCAGTACTTC; CDR3: CASSFDIVAKNIQYF
V: TRBV7-8; J: TRBJ1-5; D: NA; size: NA; DNA: TGTGCCAGCAGCTTAGTTGGTCAGCCCCAGCATTTT; CDR3: CASSLVGQPQHF
V: TRBV14; J: TRBJ2-4; D: TRBD1; size: NA; DNA: TGTGCCAGCAGCCAAGTCAGGACAGGGGGAAACATTCAGTACTTC; CDR3: CASSQVRTGGNIQYF
V: TRBV28; J: TRBJ1-5; D: TRBD1; size: NA; DNA: TGTGCCAGCGGCCGGGACAGGGTACCAAGTCCGAGTCAGCCCCAGCATTTT; CDR3: CASGRDRVPSPSQPQHF
V: TRBV5-4; J: TRBJ2-2; D: NA; size: once; DNA: TGTGCCAGCAGCGGCAAGGACAGTGTCACCGGGGAGCTGTTTTTT; CDR3: CASSGKDSVTGELFF
V: TRBV6-5; J: TRBJ1-5; D: TRBD1; size: NA; DNA: TGTGCCAGCAGTTTCAGACAGGGGGGCCAGCCCCAGCATTTT; CDR3: CASSFRQGGQPQHF
V: TRBV5-4; J: TRBJ2-3; D: TRBD2; size: NA; DNA: TGTGCCAGCACGACTAGCGGGGGCACAGATACGCAGTATTTT; CDR3: CASTTSGGTDTQYF
V: TRBV25-1; J: TRBJ2-7; D: NA; size: once; DNA: TGTGCCAGCACTCAAGGAGGTTTCTACGAGCAGTACTTC; CDR3: CASTQGGFYEQYF
V: TRBV11-2; J: TRBJ2-1; D: NA; size: NA; DNA: TGTGCCAGCAGCTCGTCCGGGAGTATGCGGTTCTTC; CDR3: CASSSSGSMRFF
V: TRBV7-2; J: TRBJ2-1; D: TRBD1; size: NA; DNA: TGTGCCAGCAGCTTGGACAGGGTGCGGGAGCAGTTCTTC; CDR3: CASSLDRVREQFF
V: TRBV28; J: TRBJ2-1; D: TRBD1; size: NA; DNA: TGTGCCAGCAGTTCTTCAGACAGGGGCTCCTACAATGAGCAGTTCTTC; CDR3: CASSSSDRGSYNEQFF
V: TRBV5-4; J: TRBJ2-2; D: TRBD2; size: NA; DNA: TGTGCCAGCAGCTCACGGACTAGCGGGTACAACACCGGGGAGCTGTTTTTT; CDR3: CASSSRTSGYNTGELFF
V: TRBV28; J: TRBJ1-3; D: NA; size: NA; DNA: TGTGCCAGCAGTTTGACCGGGACACCTGGAAACACCATATATTTT; CDR3: CASSLTGTPGNTIYF
V: TRBV29-1; J: TRBJ2-3; D: NA; size: NA; DNA: TGCAGCGCCCAAGCTGACACAGATACGCAGTATTTT; CDR3: CSAQADTDTQYF